This T cell receptor beta chain was found in a study of cytomegalovirus exposure and HLA in healthy donors. Notes on the study in general: Per a later analysis, HLA-associated TCR beta chains showed more clonal expansion than other, equally common TCR beta chains.

The CDR3 length is 15 residues. Per the germline V gene, CDR1 is KGHSH and CDR2 is LQKENI. The V end was cut by 2 bases, the J end by 0 bases, with 10 bases between. The table lists this clone with a count of one. Antigen specificity is unknown. It was with 60 Vbeta and 13 Jbeta primers that the PCR ran. The protocol was immunoSEQ multiplex PCR, while the TCRdb copy is restricted to in-frame clones and leaves out a portion. The sample holds more than 200,000 clones, 60% to 80% seen once. This chain joins TRBV18 and TRBJ1-1; the D gene is possibly TRBD1 (5 bases). The sequenced sample consisted of PBMCs. This TCR came from a male donor in good health and CMV-seronegative. This chain's CDR3 is CASSPMGRMNTEAFF. CDR3 nucleotide sequence: TGTGCCAGCTCACCAATGGGGCGTATGAACACTGAAGCTTTCTTT. The full variable domain, rest sourced from reference TRBV18 and TRBJ1-1, is NAGVMQNPRHLVRRRGQEARLRCSPMKGHSHVYWYRQLPEEGLKFMVYLQKENIIDESGMPKERFSAEFPKEGPSILRIQQVVRGDSAAYFCASSPMGRMNTEAFFGQGTRLTVV.